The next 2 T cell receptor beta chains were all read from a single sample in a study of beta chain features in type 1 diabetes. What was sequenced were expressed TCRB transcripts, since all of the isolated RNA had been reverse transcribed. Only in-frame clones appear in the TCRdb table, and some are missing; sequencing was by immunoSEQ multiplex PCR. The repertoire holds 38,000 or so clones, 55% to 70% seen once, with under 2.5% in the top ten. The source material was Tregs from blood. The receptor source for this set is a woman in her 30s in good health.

The CDR3 region is CASSEGGRAFETQYF. As DNA, the CDR3 is TGTGCCAGCAGTGAAGGCGGGAGGGCCTTTGAGACCCAGTACTTC. The rearrangement joins TRBV25-1 to TRBJ2-5; 9 bases fit TRBD2. Germline assignment: CDR1 MGHDK and CDR2 SYGVNS. This CDR3 is built from 15 residues. The ends lost 2 bases at V and 5 bases at J; junction bases unmatched: 6. Complete variable domain (other parts from reference TRBV25-1 and TRBJ2-5): EADIYQTPRYLVIGTGKKITLECSQTMGHDKMYWYQQDPGMELHLIHYSYGVNSTEKGDLSSESTVSRIRTEHFPLTLESARPSHTSQYLCASSEGGRAFETQYFGPGTRLLVL.

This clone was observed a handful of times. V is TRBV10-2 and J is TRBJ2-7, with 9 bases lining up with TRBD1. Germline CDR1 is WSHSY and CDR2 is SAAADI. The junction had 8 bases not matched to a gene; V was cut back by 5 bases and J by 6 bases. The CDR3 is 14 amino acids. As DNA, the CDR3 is TGCGCCAGCAGTCGGGACAGGGTTAACGTCGAGCAGTACTTC. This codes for CASSRDRVNVEQYF.